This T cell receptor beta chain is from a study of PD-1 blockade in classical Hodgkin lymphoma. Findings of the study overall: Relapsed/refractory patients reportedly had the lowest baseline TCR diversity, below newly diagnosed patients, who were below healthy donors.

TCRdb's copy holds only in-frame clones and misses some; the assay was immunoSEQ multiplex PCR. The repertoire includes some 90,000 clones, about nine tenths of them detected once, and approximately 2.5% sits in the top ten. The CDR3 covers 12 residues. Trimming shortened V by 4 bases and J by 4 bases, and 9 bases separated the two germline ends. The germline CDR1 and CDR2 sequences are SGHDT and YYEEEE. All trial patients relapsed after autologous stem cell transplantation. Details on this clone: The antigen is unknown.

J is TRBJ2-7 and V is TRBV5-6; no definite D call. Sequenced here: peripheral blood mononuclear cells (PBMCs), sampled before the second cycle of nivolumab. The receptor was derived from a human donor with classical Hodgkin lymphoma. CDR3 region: CASSVGQYEQYF. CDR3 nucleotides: TGTGCCAGCAGCGTCGGGCAGTACGAGCAGTACTTC.